This TCR beta chain was identified in a study of T cells in Graves' hyperthyroidism and ophthalmopathy. Study-level results: Most thyroid clonotypes expanded above 0.001 appeared in blood too.

Patients aged 18 to 65 had newly diagnosed hyperthyroidism of under 2 months' duration. Patients with uncontrolled infections, other autoimmune diseases, pregnancy or lactation were excluded. Diagnoses were made from clinical symptoms, serum measures (thyroxine and TRAb), thyroid ultrasound and orbital computed tomography. The CDR3 is 16 amino acids. From germline, CDR1 is MNHNS and CDR2 SASEGT. The ends were cut back, 0 bases at V and 3 bases at J, with 12 bases in the middle. This clonotype has only a few counts. Its antigen is still unknown. What was amplified from RNA transcripts were TCR beta CDR3 regions. Using the HTBI primer set, a first-round RT-PCR was run on the TCR CDR3. TCRdb ran MiXCR on the multiplex PCR reads and lists one entry per CDR3 protein. There are 300,000 to 400,000 distinct CDR3 sequences in the sample; under 15% occur only once, and 9.2% lies in the top ten.

This clonotype was obtained from a woman aged 18 to 35 with Graves' hyperthyroidism. This chain connects TRBV6-1 to TRBJ2-1, with unresolved D. The sample consisted of blood. The CDR3: CASSEARAEGYNEQFF. The CDR3 DNA reads as TGTGCCAGCAGTGAAGCGCGCGCTGAAGGCTACAATGAGCAGTTCTTC.